The 18 T cell receptor beta chains in this list originate from one sample, sequenced in a study of response to subunit inactivated influenza vaccine. TCRdb passed the RT-PCR reads through MiXCR, listing each CDR3 protein once. The sample yields some 150,000 distinct CDR3 sequences, about an eighth seen once. The sample was also linked to a second study, of T cells expressing NK-cell markers. From that study: For TCR beta, cDNA was produced by 5'RACE template switching with UMIs.

The source was CD8+ T cells sorted from PBMCs, collected 11 to 12 days after vaccination. These receptors all stem from a man aged 50-60 years who received an inactivated influenza vaccine.

The chain is built from TRBV29-1 and TRBJ2-7, with 8 bases lining up with TRBD1. The CDR3 spans 11 residues. Germline V gives CDR1 SQVTM, CDR2 ANQGSEA. The CDR3: CSARTGYEQYF. Written as DNA, the CDR3 is TGCAGTGCTAGGACAGGGTACGAGCAGTACTTC.

The V and J genes are TRBV7-8 and TRBJ2-1; 7 positions match TRBD2. The germline V gene encodes CDR1 SGHVS and CDR2 FQNEAQ. This CDR3 contains 15 residues. V dropped 6 bases and J dropped 3; count of bases not matched to a gene: 8. CDR3 in amino acids: CASRTIAGYYNEQFF. The CDR3 nucleotides read TGTGCCAGCAGGACAATAGCGGGTTACTACAATGAGCAGTTCTTC.

This sequence joins TRBV11-3 and TRBJ2-3, with TRBD2 matching over 10 bases. With V trimmed by 4 bases and J by 1 base, 5 bases remained unmatched. The CDR3 covers 16 residues. Per germline, CDR1 SGHNT and CDR2 YENEEA. CDR3: CASSSPGLAGTDTQYF. For the CDR3, the DNA is TGTGCCAGCAGCTCGCCAGGACTAGCGGGCACAGATACGCAGTATTTT. The full variable domain, its missing parts supplied by reference TRBV11-3 and TRBJ2-3, is EAGVVQSPRYKIIEKKQPVAFWCNPISGHNTLYWYLQNLGQGPELLIRYENEEAVDDSQLPKDRFSAERLKGVDSTLKIQPAELGDSAVYLCASSSPGLAGTDTQYFGPGTRLTVL.

The rearrangement joins TRBV3-1 to TRBJ2-1; D is perhaps TRBD1 or TRBD2 (5 bases each). Trimming took off 1 base at V and 7 bases at J, with 8 bases between the two ends. The CDR3 is made up of 13 amino acids. Per germline, CDR1 LGHDT and CDR2 YNNKEL (reference sequence). The CDR3 protein is CASSQGGRNEQFF. The DNA for the CDR3 is TGTGCCAGCAGCCAAGGGGGACGTAATGAGCAGTTCTTC.

This clonotype was recorded at least ten times. CDR3 bases: TGCGCCAGCAGCCAAGACTTGGGGGGTTCGACCGCTGAAGCTTTCTTT. As protein: CASSQDLGGSTAEAFF. The chain has TRBV4-3 and TRBJ1-1; D may be TRBD1 (5 bases). This CDR3 spans 16 amino acids. V lost 0 bases, J lost 6 bases, and 17 bases lay in between. CDR1 is LGHNA and CDR2 is YSLEER in the germline V gene.

This clonotype was seen many times. The rearrangement joins TRBV29-1 to TRBJ2-1; D ambiguous. V lost 7 bases and J lost 5, with 9 bases in between. From germline, CDR1 is SQVTM and CDR2 ANQGSEA. The CDR3 sequence is 11 residues long. This CDR3 reads CSGERDNEQFF. In DNA, the CDR3 is TGCAGCGGCGAACGGGACAATGAGCAGTTCTTC.

In this sample, this clonotype turned up many times. The chain has TRBV4-1 and TRBJ1-5; TRBD1 agrees at 7 bases. J lost 4 bases, V lost 4 bases, and 13 bases had no gene match. CDR1 is MGHRA and CDR2 is YSYEKL in the germline V gene. The CDR3 is 17 amino acids. As DNA, the CDR3 is TGCGCCAGCAGCCCCCTCTTTCTCGGGGACAGAAATCAGCCCCAGCATTTT. It translates to CASSPLFLGDRNQPQHF.

This clonotype was found many times. The CDR3 protein is CASSYPPASSYNEQFF. Here the CDR3 DNA reads TGTGCCAGCAGTTACCCCCCGGCGAGCTCCTACAATGAGCAGTTCTTC. The chain combines TRBV6-5 with TRBJ2-1; D uncertain. The CDR3 has 16 amino acids. The germline V and J ends were trimmed by 2 bases and 0 bases, with 11 bases remaining between them. Germline V gives CDR1 MNHEY, CDR2 SVGAGI.

This clonotype was seen only a few times. This sequence joins TRBV2 and TRBJ2-1, with 7 bases lining up with TRBD1. The V gene's germline CDR1 is SNHLY and CDR2 FYNNEI. V lost 6 bases to trimming and J lost 0 bases; unmatched junction nucleotides: 5. CDR3 length: 15 residues. CDR3 bases: TGTGCCAGCAGAGGGACAGAAAGCTCCTACAATGAGCAGTTCTTC. Encoded protein: CASRGTESSYNEQFF.

The chain combines TRBV2 with TRBJ1-6; 7 bases line up with TRBD1. This CDR3 region has 17 residues. J lost 3 bases, V lost 7 bases, and 12 bases had no gene match. Germline values: CDR1 SNHLY, CDR2 FYNNEI. CDR3 sequence reads: CASIMSYGTDYNSPLHF. The CDR3 DNA reads TGTGCCAGCATAATGTCATATGGGACAGACTATAATTCACCCCTCCACTTT.

The V and J genes are TRBV7-9 and TRBJ2-3; TRBD1 might be the D (5 bases). CDR3 length: 13 amino acids. The germline gives CDR1 SEHNR, CDR2 FQNEAQ (reference sequence). V was trimmed by 3 bases and J by 6 bases, leaving 10 bases between them. The CDR3 protein is CASSFRRQDTQYF. In DNA, the CDR3 is TGTGCCAGCAGCTTTCGCCGACAGGATACGCAGTATTTT.

This clonotype came up a few times. The J gene is TRBJ2-1, the V gene TRBV7-8; a possible D gene is TRBD2 (6 bases). This CDR3 has 14 amino acids. V was shortened by 1 base and J by 9 bases, with 13 bases between the two germline ends. CDR1 and CDR2 from the germline V gene are SGHVS and FQNEAQ. CDR3 coding DNA: TGTGCCAGCAGCTTAGAGATCGGGGGTCCTGAGCAGTTCTTC. This translates into CASSLEIGGPEQFF.

This clonotype has more than one count but fewer than ten. The chain carries TRBV6-1 and TRBJ2-3, with 8 positions matching TRBD1. From germline, CDR1 is MNHNS and CDR2 SASEGT. With 9 bases clipped from V and 8 bases from J, the junction kept 10 bases outside the gene matches. This CDR3 contains 13 residues. CDR3 bases: TGTGCCAGTTCCGGGACAGGATTCGGTACGCAGTATTTT. Translating gives CASSGTGFGTQYF.

The chain links TRBV5-1 to TRBJ2-1; D not certain. The CDR3 spans 13 residues. From germline, CDR1 is SGHRS and CDR2 YFSETQ. V lost 1 base and J lost 5, with 7 bases in between. CDR3 region: CASSLPADNEQFF. Written as DNA, the CDR3 is TGCGCCAGCAGCTTGCCAGCCGACAATGAGCAGTTCTTC.

The chain links TRBV28 to TRBJ2-3; D ambiguous. V was trimmed by 2 bases and J by 2 bases, leaving 11 bases between them. Germline CDR1 and CDR2: MDHEN and SYDVKM. The CDR3 contains 15 residues. Written as DNA, the CDR3 is TGTGCCAGCAGTTTAGCCCGGAGAAACACAGATACGCAGTATTTT. Translation: CASSLARRNTDTQYF.

This clonotype turned up a few times. The chain is built from TRBV28 and TRBJ1-1, with D perhaps TRBD1 (5 bases). Per germline, CDR1 MDHEN and CDR2 SYDVKM. Trimming left V 3 bases short and J 0 bases short, with 8 bases between. The CDR3 extends over 14 amino acids. The chain's CDR3 is CASSFWGMNTEAFF. CDR3 DNA sequence: TGTGCCAGCAGTTTTTGGGGGATGAACACTGAAGCTTTCTTT. Full variable domain (outside the CDR3, taken from reference TRBV28 and TRBJ1-1): DVKVTQSSRYLVKRTGEKVFLECVQDMDHENMFWYRQDPGLGLRLIYFSYDVKMKEKGDIPEGYSVSREKKERFSLILESASTNQTSMYLCASSFWGMNTEAFFGQGTRLTVV.

This clonotype was detected a few times. The chain has TRBV7-8 and TRBJ2-7; maybe TRBD1 (6 bases). Germline V gives CDR1 SGHVS, CDR2 FQNEAQ. V lost 5 bases and J lost 4, with 12 bases in between. This CDR3 region has 13 residues. The CDR3 DNA follows: TGTGCCAGCAGCGCAGGGGTCAAATACGAGCAGTACTTC. This codes for CASSAGVKYEQYF.

This clonotype was detected a few times. The V and J genes are TRBV12-3 or TRBV12-4 and TRBJ2-1, with TRBD1 as a possible D gene (6 bases). The CDR3 runs 16 residues. Trimming pared 6 bases from V and 6 bases from J, leaving 21 bases between. CDR3 sequence: CASRNWDKKSSNEQFF. In DNA form, the CDR3 reads TGTGCCAGCAGAAACTGGGACAAGAAGTCGTCCAATGAGCAGTTCTTC.